Each of the 24 T cell receptor beta chains below was sequenced from the same sample in a study of blood T cell repertoires in COVID-19. TCRdb keeps only in-frame clones here, not all; method: immunoSEQ multiplex PCR. The sample has around 78,000 clones, about 89% seen once. Input material: PBMCs or T cells enriched from blood (not recorded which). These receptor sequences come from a woman in her forties or fifties with acute COVID-19.

This chain joins TRBV7-9 and TRBJ1-1, with D unresolved. This CDR3 region has 14 residues. V lost 5 bases, J lost 1 base, and 11 bases lay in between. From germline, CDR1 is SEHNR and CDR2 FQNEAQ (reference sequence). The CDR3 DNA follows: TGTGCCAGCAGCCTATTTCCTACGAACACTGAAGCTTTCTTT. This sequence encodes CASSLFPTNTEAFF.

This clone has a single count. The chain joins TRBV19 to TRBJ1-3; 12 bases line up with TRBD1. CDR1 and CDR2 (germline): LNHDA, SQIVND (reference sequence). CDR3 length equals 13 residues. The ends lost 8 bases at V and 8 bases at J; junction bases unmatched: 4. The CDR3 DNA reads TGTGCCAGTTCCGGGACAGGGGGCTACACCATATATTTT. It is translated as CASSGTGGYTIYF. Complete variable domain (other parts from reference TRBV19 and TRBJ1-3): DGGITQSPKYLFRKEGQNVTLSCEQNLNHDAMYWYRQDPGQGLRLIYYSQIVNDFQKGDIAEGYSVSREKKESFPLTVTSAQKNPTAFYLCASSGTGGYTIYFGEGSWLTVV.

The chain couples TRBV5-8 to TRBJ2-3; TRBD2 aligns across 10 bases. V dropped 5 bases and J dropped 5; count of bases not matched to a gene: 8. CDR1 SGHTS and CDR2 YDEGEE come from the germline V gene. CDR3 length: 15 residues. The CDR3 bases are TGTGCCAGCAGTAGAAGCGGGAGGGCGGAAGATACGCAGTATTTT. It yields the protein CASSRSGRAEDTQYF.

The chain carries TRBV3-1 (or the pseudogene TRBV3-2) and TRBJ1-6; 7 bases match TRBD1. The trim removed 8 bases at V and 6 bases at J, leaving 4 bases unmatched. CDR1 is LGHDT and CDR2 is YNNKEL in the germline V gene (reference sequence). There are 13 residues in the CDR3. CDR3 sequence: CASHDRANSPLHF. The DNA of the CDR3 is TGTGCCAGCCATGACAGGGCTAATTCACCCCTCCACTTT.

This chain uses TRBV11-2 with TRBJ2-7; TRBD1 matches 9 bases. J was trimmed by 4 bases and V by 6 bases; bases with no gene match: 7. Per the germline V gene, CDR1 is SGHAT and CDR2 is FQNNGV. The CDR3 loop spans 14 amino acids. This chain's CDR3 is CASRGTGNGYEQYF. CDR3 DNA sequence: TGTGCCAGCAGAGGGACAGGGAATGGTTACGAGCAGTACTTC.

This clone was detected only once. CDR3 sequence reads: CATSDPQGVAFF. The DNA of the CDR3 is TGTGCCACCAGTGATCCACAGGGAGTAGCTTTCTTT. This chain joins TRBV24-1 and TRBJ1-1; the D gene is possibly TRBD1 (6 bases). The length of the CDR3 is 12 residues. The V gene lost 3 bases and the J gene lost 10 bases, with 11 bases spanning the gap. The germline V gene has CDR1 KGHDR and CDR2 SFDVKD.

The chain recombines TRBV7-9 with TRBJ1-1, with 7 bases lining up with TRBD1. CDR1 SEHNR and CDR2 FQNEAQ come from the germline V gene (reference sequence). V gave up 1 base and J gave up 3 bases; unmatched junction bases: 11. CDR3 length: 17 amino acids. The CDR3 region is CASSLVLGQEGDTEAFF. The CDR3 DNA sequence: TGTGCCAGCAGCTTAGTCCTCGGACAGGAAGGGGACACTGAAGCTTTCTTT.

The rearrangement joins TRBV7-9 to TRBJ1-2; 7 bases are a match to TRBD1. This CDR3 spans 16 amino acids. Germline V gene sequence: CDR1 SEHNR, CDR2 FQNEAQ (reference sequence). J gave up 2 bases and V 5 bases, and 11 bases lay outside the gene matches. In DNA form, the CDR3 reads TGTGCCAGCAGCGACGAGGGGGCAGGGGGAAACTATGGCTACACCTTC. This encodes CASSDEGAGGNYGYTF.

The chain couples TRBV6-2 or TRBV6-3 to TRBJ2-2; the match to TRBD2 covers 7 bases. The CDR3 contains 15 residues. In germline, CDR1 is MNHEY, CDR2 SVGEGT. Trimming at V came to 6 bases and at J to 9 bases, leaving 13 bases not matched to a gene. The CDR3 coding sequence is TGTGCCAGCAGCGACAAAGGGAGGGAGCCCCGGGAGCTGTTTTTT. This encodes CASSDKGREPRELFF.

This chain links TRBV27 with TRBJ2-3, with TRBD2 matching over 11 bases. Germline values: CDR1 MNHEY, CDR2 SMNVEV (reference sequence). The CDR3 is 17 amino acids. Trimming cost V 6 bases and J 0 bases; bases outside gene matches: 8. The CDR3 region is CASRGTSGIPSTDTQYF. For the CDR3, the DNA is TGTGCCAGCAGGGGGACTAGCGGAATTCCTAGCACAGATACGCAGTATTTT.

The chain employs TRBV2 and TRBJ2-7, with TRBD1 matching 10 bases. Germline V gives CDR1 SNHLY, CDR2 FYNNEI. The trim removed 6 bases at V and 6 bases at J, leaving 5 bases unmatched. The CDR3 length is 13 residues. The CDR3 region has the DNA TGTGCCAGCAGAGGACAGGGGGTGGGCGAGCAGTACTTC. Its translation: CASRGQGVGEQYF.

J is TRBJ2-7 and V is TRBV7-2; D possibly corresponds to TRBD2 (5 bases). The germline V and J ends were trimmed by 0 bases and 3 bases, with 6 bases remaining between them. There are 13 residues in the CDR3. Germline lookup yields CDR1 SGHTA and CDR2 FQGNSA. CDR3: CASSLASDYEQYF. The DNA of the CDR3 is TGTGCCAGCAGCTTAGCTAGCGACTACGAGCAGTACTTC.

The chain carries TRBV6-5 and TRBJ2-1; D is possibly TRBD1 (6 bases). Trimming removed 7 bases at V and 8 bases at J, with 9 bases between. Germline V CDR1 and CDR2: MNHEY, SVGAGI. This CDR3 has 11 amino acids. The CDR3 reads CASTRGYEQFF. The CDR3 DNA is TGTGCCAGCACTAGGGGGTATGAGCAGTTCTTC.

The chain employs TRBV11-3 and TRBJ1-2; 7 nucleotides align to TRBD1. The CDR3 has 15 amino acids. Trimming took 1 base from V and 1 from J; bases not matched to a gene: 3. Germline-derived CDR1 and CDR2 are SGHNT and YENEEA. DNA of the CDR3: TGTGCCAGCAGCTTAGGACAGGGAAATAACTATGGCTACACCTTC. Its translation is CASSLGQGNNYGYTF.

The J gene is TRBJ1-1, the V gene TRBV29-1; 12 nucleotides agree with TRBD1. After removal of 7 bases from V and 3 bases from J, the junction contained 3 bases not matched to a gene. Germline CDR1 and CDR2: SQVTM and ANQGSEA. The CDR3 length is 13 residues. Here the CDR3 reads CSAGTGGYTEAFF. The CDR3 DNA follows: TGCAGCGCTGGGACAGGGGGCTACACTGAAGCTTTCTTT.

The chain employs TRBV15 and TRBJ1-1; tentatively, D is TRBD1 (6 bases). V dropped 7 bases and J dropped 1 base, with 13 bases sitting between them. The germline gives CDR1 LNHNV, CDR2 YYDKDF (reference sequence). This CDR3 has 14 amino acids. CDR3 residues: CATTPGHSNTEAFF. CDR3 nucleotide sequence: TGTGCCACCACCCCGGGACACTCGAACACTGAAGCTTTCTTT. Together with reference TRBV15 and TRBJ1-1, the CDR3 gives the full variable domain: DAMVIQNPRYQVTQFGKPVTLSCSQTLNHNVMYWYQQKSSQAPKLLFHYYDKDFNNEADTPDNFQSRRPNTSFCFLDIRSPGLGDTAMYLCATTPGHSNTEAFFGQGTRLTVV.

The chain joins TRBV5-4 to TRBJ2-7; D is unresolved. Germline V gene sequence: CDR1 SGHNT, CDR2 YYREEE (reference sequence). Between the trimmed V and J ends, which lost 0 bases and 5 bases, there was a span of 9 bases. The CDR3 extends over 13 amino acids. CDR3 loop: CASSLGIENEQYF. For the CDR3, the DNA is TGTGCCAGCAGCTTGGGTATAGAAAACGAGCAGTACTTC.

This sequence joins TRBV10-3 and TRBJ1-4; TRBD1 matches 9 bases. J gave up 0 bases and V 7 bases, and 9 bases lay outside the gene matches. This CDR3 spans 17 amino acids. Germline V gene sequence: CDR1 ENHRY, CDR2 SYGVKD. CDR3 nucleotides: TGTGCCATCACGGGACAGGGTTGGGCCCCAACTAATGAAAAACTGTTTTTT. Translating gives CAITGQGWAPTNEKLFF.

J is TRBJ1-4 and V is TRBV4-1, with 7 bases that match TRBD1. Trimming removed 1 base from V and 8 bases from J; junction bases left unmatched: 1. Germline V gene sequence: CDR1 MGHRA, CDR2 YSYEKL. This CDR3 comprises 13 residues. The DNA of the CDR3 is TGCGCCAGCAGCCAAGTGGGACAGGAAAAACTGTTTTTT. Its protein product is CASSQVGQEKLFF.

This chain links TRBV19 with TRBJ2-1, with TRBD2 matching over 13 bases. Trimming removed 5 bases from V and 5 bases from J; junction bases left unmatched: 9. The CDR3 runs 17 residues. Germline CDR1 LNHDA, CDR2 SQIVND (reference sequence). CDR3 DNA sequence: TGTGCCAGTAGTCCCGCCTTTACTAGCGGGAGGGACAATGAGCAGTTCTTC. This codes for CASSPAFTSGRDNEQFF.

The sample holds one count of this clone. The rearrangement links TRBV19 to TRBJ2-2, with D tentatively TRBD1 (5 bases). Germline V CDR1 and CDR2: LNHDA, SQIVND (reference sequence). V shed 7 bases and J shed 6 bases, with 18 bases lying between them. The length of the CDR3 is 15 residues. The CDR3 nucleotides read TGTGCCAGTACCCCCCGTGGACACCAAGCCGGGGAGCTGTTTTTT. This translates into CASTPRGHQAGELFF.

This clone appeared a single time. V usage is TRBV4-1 and J usage is TRBJ1-1, with 8 bases identical to TRBD1. This CDR3 comprises 16 residues. Germline CDR1 reads MGHRA; CDR2 reads YSYEKL. Trimming cost V 2 bases and J 1 base; bases outside gene matches: 6. This chain's CDR3 is CASSQYPGTGNTEAFF. The CDR3 DNA is TGCGCCAGCAGCCAATATCCCGGGACAGGGAACACTGAAGCTTTCTTT.

The gene calls are TRBV2 and TRBJ2-5; perhaps TRBD2 as D (5 bases). This CDR3 is 13 amino acids long. V lost 6 bases and J 5 bases, leaving 13 bases between the germline ends. In germline, CDR1 is SNHLY, CDR2 FYNNEI. The CDR3 here is CASRKGRGETQYF. CDR3 nucleotides: TGTGCCAGCAGAAAGGGCCGAGGGGAGACCCAGTACTTC.

This chain uses TRBV19 with TRBJ2-1, with TRBD2 matching 10 bases. The CDR3 totals 15 residues. Germline V gene data show CDR1 as LNHDA and CDR2 as SQIVND (reference sequence). The junction had 4 bases not matched to a gene; V was cut back by 3 bases and J by 5 bases. As DNA, the CDR3 is TGTGCCAGTAGTATCTCGGGGACTAGCGACAATGAGCAGTTCTTC. It translates to CASSISGTSDNEQFF.